This T cell receptor beta chain emerged from a study of shared clonotypes between healthy human individuals. Study observations and caveats: Inspection by rarefaction showed sorted-subset sequencing to be incomplete despite large depth. An effect of sequencing depth on clonotype sharing among donors was expected. In four donors, about 5% of naive CD4 clonotypes appeared in common.

Naive CD8 cells were CD45RO-negative, positively selected for CCR7, excluding terminally differentiated effector memory CD45RA+ cells. Note on this clone: Its specificity is not known.

The assay was immunoSEQ multiplex PCR, and TCRdb's table has in-frame clones only and misses some. This sample has fewer than 1 million clones, with approximately 96% found just once. Specimen: naive CD8+ T cells sorted from blood. This receptor was identified in a man aged 25-45 years in good health.

In nucleotides, the CDR3 is TGTGCCAGCAGCCGGAGGACAGGGGGCTTTGAGCACACTGAAGCTTTCTTT. Its translation is CASSRRTGGFEHTEAFF. The chain has TRBV5-6 and TRBJ1-1; TRBD1 aligns across 11 bases. The length of the CDR3 is 17 residues. Germline lookup yields CDR1 SGHDT and CDR2 YYEEEE. V lost 4 bases and J lost 3; bases outside the gene matches: 11.